The 13 T cell receptor beta chains reported below all come from one sample, sequenced in a study of vaccination and CD4 T cells after COVID-19. Sequencing of the DNA from cultured CD4+ T cells was carried out with the Oncomine TCR Beta short-read assay. MiXCR, run by TCRdb on the PCR reads, gives a single entry per CDR3 protein. The table includes about 19,000 distinct CDR3 sequences, 48% detected once. This sample's treatment: roughly ten-day PBMC culture with coronavirus spike peptide pools or control peptides (ViraFEST assay). Their recognized antigens are unknown. This sample comprised CD4+ T cells from blood, cultured in vitro, obtained after SARS-CoV-2 vaccination. The receptors were sampled from a human donor who had recovered from COVID-19.

The chain carries TRBV6-1 and TRBJ1-1; 7 bases line up with TRBD1. V gave up 5 bases and J gave up 7 bases; unmatched junction bases: 7. Germline loops: CDR1 MNHNS, CDR2 SASEGT. The CDR3 consists of 13 residues. The CDR3 DNA reads as TGTGCCAGCAGTATAACAGGGGTCGATGAAGCTTTCTTT. This translates into CASSITGVDEAFF.

The gene calls are TRBV20-1 and TRBJ1-6, with a weak D call TRBD1 (5 bases). V was cut by 0 bases and J by 5 bases, with 14 bases left in between. CDR1 is DFQATT, CDR2 SNEGSKA, per germline (reference sequence). The CDR3 is made up of 16 amino acids. The chain's CDR3 is CSARDDLPGDNSPLHF. DNA of the CDR3: TGCAGTGCTAGAGATGATCTGCCGGGGGATAATTCACCCCTCCACTTT.

This clonotype was counted between two and nine times. The J gene is TRBJ1-2, the V gene TRBV7-8; 10 nucleotides line up with TRBD1. Germline V gene data show CDR1 as SGHVS and CDR2 as FQNEAQ. V was clipped by 1 base and J by 2 bases; unmatched bases: 4. The CDR3 is 16 amino acids. The DNA for the CDR3 is TGTGCCAGCAGCTTAGAACGGACAGGGGGGAACTATGGCTACACCTTC. It translates to CASSLERTGGNYGYTF.

This rearrangement joins TRBV2 to TRBJ2-7; D perhaps matches TRBD2 (6 bases). Trimming shortened V by 4 bases and J by 4 bases, and 8 bases separated the two germline ends. The CDR3 is 12 residues long. Germline V gives CDR1 SNHLY, CDR2 FYNNEI. The CDR3 spells CASSAGTYEQYF. CDR3 in DNA: TGTGCCAGCAGTGCCGGGACTTACGAGCAGTACTTC.

The table lists this clonotype with a few counts. The CDR3 reads CASSLNQQNTEAFF. The CDR3 DNA sequence: TGTGCCAGCAGCTTAAATCAACAGAACACTGAAGCTTTCTTT. V and J are TRBV7-3 and TRBJ1-1; D remains ambiguous. Germline V gene data show CDR1 as SGHTA and CDR2 as FQGTGA. The CDR3 is made up of 14 amino acids. The germline V and J ends were trimmed by 1 base and 1 base, with 7 bases remaining between them. Full variable domain (remainder filled in from reference TRBV7-3 and TRBJ1-1): GAGVSQTPSNKVTEKGKYVELRCDPISGHTALYWYRQSLGQGPEFLIYFQGTGAADDSGLPNDRFFAVRPEGSVSTLKIQRTERGDSAVYLCASSLNQQNTEAFFGQGTRLTVV.

The rearrangement links TRBV27 to TRBJ2-3; TRBD2 aligns across 10 bases. The CDR3 totals 16 residues. In germline, CDR1 is MNHEY, CDR2 SMNVEV (reference sequence). V shed 6 bases and J 5 bases; nucleotides not matched to a gene: 11. The CDR3 protein is CASRPLAGVKGDTQYF. CDR3 DNA sequence: TGTGCCAGCAGACCTCTAGCGGGAGTGAAGGGAGATACGCAGTATTTT.

The chain is built from TRBV7-2 and TRBJ1-2; no reliable D call. The CDR3 extends over 13 amino acids. Trimming stripped 0 bases from V and 8 bases from J, with 10 bases between. CDR1 is SGHTA, CDR2 FQGNSA, per germline. CDR3 coding DNA: TGTGCCAGCAGCTTAGCGGGGTCGGGGGGCTACACCTTC. Translation gives CASSLAGSGGYTF.

With regard to this clonotype: At one boundary the junction diverges from the germline segment, which might be a read error. J is TRBJ2-5 and V is TRBV19; 7 positions match TRBD1. The CDR3 extends over 13 amino acids. Germline CDR1 and CDR2: LNHDA and SQIVND (reference sequence). CDR3: CASRRQGQGTQYF. The CDR3 DNA sequence: TGTGCCAGTAGGAGACAGGGTCAAGGGACCCAGTACTTC.

The chain links TRBV28 to TRBJ1-2, with 8 bases identical to TRBD1. The J segment lost 6 bases and the V segment lost 6 bases, leaving 6 bases of the junction unmatched. This CDR3 region has 13 residues. Germline CDR1 and CDR2: MDHEN and SYDVKM. CDR3 sequence reads: CASRMDRVDGYTF. In DNA, the CDR3 is TGTGCCAGCAGAATGGACAGGGTGGATGGCTACACCTTC.

This clonotype appeared a few times. The chain recombines TRBV20-1 with TRBJ2-5; weak D call: TRBD1 (5 bases). The CDR3 is 14 residues long. Germline loops: CDR1 DFQATT, CDR2 SNEGSKA (reference sequence). V lost 5 bases, J lost 5 bases, and 18 bases lay in between. The CDR3 DNA is TGCAGTGCTCAAGATACAGGTTCCGGCGAGACCCAGTACTTC. Protein: CSAQDTGSGETQYF.

This sequence joins TRBV6-5 and TRBJ2-7; 9 nucleotides match TRBD1. The CDR3 is 14 amino acids. With 1 base clipped from V and 4 bases from J, the junction kept 2 bases outside the gene matches. Germline V gene data show CDR1 as MNHEY and CDR2 as SVGAGI. The CDR3 loop reads CASSYLDRGYEQYF. CDR3 DNA: TGTGCCAGCAGTTACTTGGACAGGGGTTACGAGCAGTACTTC.

The sample holds a few counts of this clonotype. The rearrangement links TRBV7-3 to TRBJ2-5; no firm D call. Germline loops: CDR1 SGHTA, CDR2 FQGTGA. This CDR3 spans 13 amino acids. V lost 4 bases to trimming and J lost 5 bases, with 11 bases between them. CDR3 sequence: CASSWSPGETQYF. CDR3 nucleotide sequence: TGTGCCAGCAGCTGGTCGCCGGGTGAGACCCAGTACTTC.

This chain connects TRBV6-5 to TRBJ2-1, with D unresolved. Germline V gives CDR1 MNHEY, CDR2 SVGAGI. V dropped 0 bases and J dropped 2 bases, with 8 bases sitting between them. This CDR3 spans 15 amino acids. CDR3 DNA sequence: TGTGCCAGCAGTTACTCGATCAAGACCTACAATGAGCAGTTCTTC. It is translated as CASSYSIKTYNEQFF.